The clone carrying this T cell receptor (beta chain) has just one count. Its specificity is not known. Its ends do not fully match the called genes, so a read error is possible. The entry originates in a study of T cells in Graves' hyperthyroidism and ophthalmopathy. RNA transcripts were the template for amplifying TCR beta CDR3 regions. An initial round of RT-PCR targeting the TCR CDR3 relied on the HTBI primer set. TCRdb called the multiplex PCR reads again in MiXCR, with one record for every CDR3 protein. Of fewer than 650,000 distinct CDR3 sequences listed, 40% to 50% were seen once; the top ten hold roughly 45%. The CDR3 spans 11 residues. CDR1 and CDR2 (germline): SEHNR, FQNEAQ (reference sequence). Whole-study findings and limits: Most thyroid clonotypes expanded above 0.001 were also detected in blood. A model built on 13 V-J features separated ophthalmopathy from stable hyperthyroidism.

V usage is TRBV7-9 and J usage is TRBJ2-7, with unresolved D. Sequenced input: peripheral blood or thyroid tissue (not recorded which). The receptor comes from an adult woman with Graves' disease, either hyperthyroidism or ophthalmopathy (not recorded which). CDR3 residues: CASSQDGRQYF. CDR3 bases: TGCGCCAGCAGCCAAGATGGCCGGCAGTACTTC.